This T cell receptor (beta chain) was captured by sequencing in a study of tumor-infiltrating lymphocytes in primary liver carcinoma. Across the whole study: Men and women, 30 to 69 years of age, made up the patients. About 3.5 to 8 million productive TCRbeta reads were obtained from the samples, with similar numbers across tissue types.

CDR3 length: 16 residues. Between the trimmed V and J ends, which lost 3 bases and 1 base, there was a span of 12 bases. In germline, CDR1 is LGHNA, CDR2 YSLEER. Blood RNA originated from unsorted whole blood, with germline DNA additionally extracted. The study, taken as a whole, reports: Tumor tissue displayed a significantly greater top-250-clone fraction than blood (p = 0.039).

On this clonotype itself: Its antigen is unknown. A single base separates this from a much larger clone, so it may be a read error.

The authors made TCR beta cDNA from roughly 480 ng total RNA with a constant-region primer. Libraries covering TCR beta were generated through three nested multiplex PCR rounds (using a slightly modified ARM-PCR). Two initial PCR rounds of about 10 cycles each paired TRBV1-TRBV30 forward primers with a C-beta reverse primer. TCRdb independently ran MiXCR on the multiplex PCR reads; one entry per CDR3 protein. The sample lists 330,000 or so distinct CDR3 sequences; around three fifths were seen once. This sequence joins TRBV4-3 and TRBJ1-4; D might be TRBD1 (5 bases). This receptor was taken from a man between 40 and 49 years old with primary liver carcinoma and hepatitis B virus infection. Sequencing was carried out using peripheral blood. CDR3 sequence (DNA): TGCGCCAGCAGCCACTGGGCGGGGGTAACTAATGAAAAACTGTTTTTT. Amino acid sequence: CASSHWAGVTNEKLFF.